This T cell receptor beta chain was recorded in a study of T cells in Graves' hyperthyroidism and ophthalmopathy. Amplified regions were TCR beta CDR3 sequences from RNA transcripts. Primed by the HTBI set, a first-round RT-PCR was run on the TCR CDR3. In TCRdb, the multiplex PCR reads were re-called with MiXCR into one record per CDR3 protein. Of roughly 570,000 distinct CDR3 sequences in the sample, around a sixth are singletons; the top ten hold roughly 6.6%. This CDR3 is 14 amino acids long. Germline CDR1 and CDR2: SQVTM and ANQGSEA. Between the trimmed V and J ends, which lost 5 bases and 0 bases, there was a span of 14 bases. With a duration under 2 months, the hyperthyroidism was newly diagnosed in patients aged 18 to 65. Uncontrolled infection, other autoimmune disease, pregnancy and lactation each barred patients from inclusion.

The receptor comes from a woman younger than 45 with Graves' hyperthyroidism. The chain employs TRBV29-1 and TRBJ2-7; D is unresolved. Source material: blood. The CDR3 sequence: CSVTPSGISYEQYF. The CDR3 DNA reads TGCAGCGTTACCCCTAGTGGAATCTCCTACGAGCAGTACTTC.